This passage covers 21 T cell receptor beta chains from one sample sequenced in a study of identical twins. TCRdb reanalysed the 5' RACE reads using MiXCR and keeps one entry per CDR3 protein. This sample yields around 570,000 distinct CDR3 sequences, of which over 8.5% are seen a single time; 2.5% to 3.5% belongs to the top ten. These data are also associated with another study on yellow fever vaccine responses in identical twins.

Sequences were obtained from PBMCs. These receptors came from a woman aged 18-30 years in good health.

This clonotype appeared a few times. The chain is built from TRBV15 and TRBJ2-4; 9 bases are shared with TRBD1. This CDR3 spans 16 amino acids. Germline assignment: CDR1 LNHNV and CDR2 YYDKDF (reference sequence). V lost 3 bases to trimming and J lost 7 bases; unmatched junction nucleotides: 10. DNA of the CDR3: TGTGCCACCAGCAGGACCGGGACAGGGTCGTTTAACATTCAGTACTTC. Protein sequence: CATSRTGTGSFNIQYF.

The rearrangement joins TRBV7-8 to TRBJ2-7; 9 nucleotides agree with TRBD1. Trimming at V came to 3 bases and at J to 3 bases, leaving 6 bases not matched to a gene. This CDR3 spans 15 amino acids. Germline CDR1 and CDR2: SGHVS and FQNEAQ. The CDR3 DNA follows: TGTGCCAGCAGCTTTCCCGACAGGGGGTTCTACGAGCAGTACTTC. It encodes CASSFPDRGFYEQYF. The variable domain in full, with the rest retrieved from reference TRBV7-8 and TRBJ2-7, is GAGVSQSPRYKVAKRGQDVALRCDPISGHVSLFWYQQALGQGPEFLTYFQNEAQLDKSGLPSDRFFAERPEGSVSTLKIQRTQQEDSAVYLCASSFPDRGFYEQYFGPGTRLTVT.

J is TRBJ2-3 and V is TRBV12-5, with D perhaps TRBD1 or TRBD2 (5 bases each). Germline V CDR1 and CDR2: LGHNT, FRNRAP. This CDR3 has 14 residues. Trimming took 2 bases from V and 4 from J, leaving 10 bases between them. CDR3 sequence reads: CASGLRDGADTQYF. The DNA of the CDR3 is TGTGCTAGTGGTTTGCGGGACGGGGCAGATACGCAGTATTTT.

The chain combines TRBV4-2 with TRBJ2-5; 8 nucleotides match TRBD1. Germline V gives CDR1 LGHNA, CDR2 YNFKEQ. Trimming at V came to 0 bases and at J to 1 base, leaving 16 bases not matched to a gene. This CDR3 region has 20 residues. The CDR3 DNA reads TGTGCCAGCAGCCAAGATGCCGGGGGTTGGGGACAGGCGCGCCAAGAGACCCAGTACTTC. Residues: CASSQDAGGWGQARQETQYF.

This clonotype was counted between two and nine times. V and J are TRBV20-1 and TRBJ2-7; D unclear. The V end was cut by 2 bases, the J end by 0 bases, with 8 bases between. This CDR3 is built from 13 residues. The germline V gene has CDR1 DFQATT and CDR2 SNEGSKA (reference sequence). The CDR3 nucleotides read TGCAGTGCTAGATCCTTTTACTCCTACGAGCAGTACTTC. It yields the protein CSARSFYSYEQYF.

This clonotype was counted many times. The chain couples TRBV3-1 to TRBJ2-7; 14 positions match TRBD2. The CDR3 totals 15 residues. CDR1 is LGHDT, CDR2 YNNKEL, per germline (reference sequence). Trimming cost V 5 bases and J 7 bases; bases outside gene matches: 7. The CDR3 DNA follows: TGTGCCAGCAGCTTGGGACTAGCGGGAGTGGGAGAGCAGTACTTC. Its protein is CASSLGLAGVGEQYF.

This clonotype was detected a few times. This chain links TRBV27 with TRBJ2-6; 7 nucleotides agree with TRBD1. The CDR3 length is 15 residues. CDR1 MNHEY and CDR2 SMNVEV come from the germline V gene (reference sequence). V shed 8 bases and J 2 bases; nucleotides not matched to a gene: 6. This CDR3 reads CASGIQGPGANVLTF. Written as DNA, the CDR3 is TGTGCCAGCGGTATACAGGGGCCTGGGGCCAACGTCCTGACTTTC.

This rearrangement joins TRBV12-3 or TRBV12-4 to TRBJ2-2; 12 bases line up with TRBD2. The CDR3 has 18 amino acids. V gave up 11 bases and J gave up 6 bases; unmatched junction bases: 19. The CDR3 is CAFSTYPGRLAGAGELFF. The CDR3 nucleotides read TGTGCCTTCAGCACCTACCCCGGGCGACTAGCGGGAGCCGGGGAGCTGTTTTTT.

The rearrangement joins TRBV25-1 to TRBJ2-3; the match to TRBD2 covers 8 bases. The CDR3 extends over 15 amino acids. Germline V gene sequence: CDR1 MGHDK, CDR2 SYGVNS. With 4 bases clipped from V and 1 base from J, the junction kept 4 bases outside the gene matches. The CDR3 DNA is TGTGCCAGCAGTGTGGGGACTAGGGGCACAGATACGCAGTATTTT. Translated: CASSVGTRGTDTQYF.

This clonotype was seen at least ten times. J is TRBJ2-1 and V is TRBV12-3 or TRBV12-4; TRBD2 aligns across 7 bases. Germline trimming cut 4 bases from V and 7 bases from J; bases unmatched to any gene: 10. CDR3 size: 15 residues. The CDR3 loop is CASSSLGGRSNEQFF. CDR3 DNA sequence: TGTGCCAGCAGTTCACTGGGCGGGAGATCGAATGAGCAGTTCTTC.

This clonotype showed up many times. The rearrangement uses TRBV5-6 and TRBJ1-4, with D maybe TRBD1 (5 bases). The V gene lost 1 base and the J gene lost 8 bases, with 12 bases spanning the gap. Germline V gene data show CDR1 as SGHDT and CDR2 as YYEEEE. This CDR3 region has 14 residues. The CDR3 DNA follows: TGTGCCAGCAGCTTGCACAGGCTAGAAGAAAAACTGTTTTTT. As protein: CASSLHRLEEKLFF.

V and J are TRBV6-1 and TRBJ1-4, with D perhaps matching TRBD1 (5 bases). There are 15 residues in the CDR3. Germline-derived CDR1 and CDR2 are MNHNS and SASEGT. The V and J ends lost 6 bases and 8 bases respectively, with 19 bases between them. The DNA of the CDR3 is TGTGCCAGCAGCAAATTGGGACCGGGAATGGAAAAACTGTTTTTT. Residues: CASSKLGPGMEKLFF.

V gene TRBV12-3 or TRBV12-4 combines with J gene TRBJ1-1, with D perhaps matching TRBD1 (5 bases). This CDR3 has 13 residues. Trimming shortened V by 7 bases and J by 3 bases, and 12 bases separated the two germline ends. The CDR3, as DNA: TGTGCCAGCACCCCCGACAGACACACTGAAGCTTTCTTT. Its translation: CASTPDRHTEAFF.

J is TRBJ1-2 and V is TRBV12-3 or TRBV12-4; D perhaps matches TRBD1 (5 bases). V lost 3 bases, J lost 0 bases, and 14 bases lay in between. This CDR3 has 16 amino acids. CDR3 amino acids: CASSLGSRAANYGYTF. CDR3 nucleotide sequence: TGTGCCAGCAGTTTGGGTTCCAGGGCAGCTAACTATGGCTACACCTTC.

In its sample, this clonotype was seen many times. CDR3 DNA sequence: TGTGCCAGCAGCTTCCAGGGAAGTGACAATGAGCAGTTCTTC. Its protein is CASSFQGSDNEQFF. The chain joins TRBV11-2 to TRBJ2-1; perhaps TRBD1 as D (5 bases). The CDR3 length is 14 residues. With 3 bases removed from V and 5 bases from J, the gap between germline ends came to 11 bases. Looked up from germline, CDR1 is SGHAT and CDR2 is FQNNGV.

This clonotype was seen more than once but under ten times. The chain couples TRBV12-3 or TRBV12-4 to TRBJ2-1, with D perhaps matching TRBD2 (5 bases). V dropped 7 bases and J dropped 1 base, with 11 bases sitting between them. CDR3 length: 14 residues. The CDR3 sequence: CASIVSGSYNEQFF. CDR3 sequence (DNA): TGTGCCAGCATAGTGTCGGGGTCCTACAATGAGCAGTTCTTC.

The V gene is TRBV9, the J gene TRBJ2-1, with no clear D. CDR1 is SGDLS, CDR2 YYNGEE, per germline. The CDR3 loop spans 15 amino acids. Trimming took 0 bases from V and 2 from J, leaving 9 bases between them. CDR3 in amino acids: CASSVGVGPYNEQFF. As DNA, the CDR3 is TGTGCCAGCAGCGTAGGGGTCGGGCCCTACAATGAGCAGTTCTTC.

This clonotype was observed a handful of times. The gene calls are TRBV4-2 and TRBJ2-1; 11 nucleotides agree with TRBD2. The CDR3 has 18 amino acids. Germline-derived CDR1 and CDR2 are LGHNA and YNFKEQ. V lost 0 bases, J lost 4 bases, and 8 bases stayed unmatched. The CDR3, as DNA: TGTGCCAGCAGCCAAGATTCGAGACTAGCGGGGCCGTACAATGAGCAGTTCTTC. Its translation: CASSQDSRLAGPYNEQFF.

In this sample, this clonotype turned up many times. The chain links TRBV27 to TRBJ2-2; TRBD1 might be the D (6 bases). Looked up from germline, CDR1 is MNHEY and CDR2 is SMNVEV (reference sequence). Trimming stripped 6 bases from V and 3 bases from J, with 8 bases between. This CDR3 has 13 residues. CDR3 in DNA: TGTGCCAGCAGACGGACAGACACCGGGGAGCTGTTTTTT. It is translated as CASRRTDTGELFF.

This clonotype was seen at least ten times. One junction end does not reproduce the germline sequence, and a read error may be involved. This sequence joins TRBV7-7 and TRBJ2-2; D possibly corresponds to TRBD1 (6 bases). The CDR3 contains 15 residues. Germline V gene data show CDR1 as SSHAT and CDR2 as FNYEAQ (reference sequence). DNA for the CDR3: TGTGCTAGCAGCCCAGGGGTGACTATCACCGGGGAGCTGTTTTTT. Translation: CASSPGVTITGELFF.

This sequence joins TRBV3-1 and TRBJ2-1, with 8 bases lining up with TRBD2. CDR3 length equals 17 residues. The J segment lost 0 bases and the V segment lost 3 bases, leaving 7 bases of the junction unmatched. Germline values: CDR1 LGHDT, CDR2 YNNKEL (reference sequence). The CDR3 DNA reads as TGTGCCAGCAGCCATCGAATAGCGGGGAGCTCCTACAATGAGCAGTTCTTC. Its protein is CASSHRIAGSSYNEQFF.